The rows below give T cell receptor beta chains drawn from one sample of a study of cytomegalovirus exposure and HLA in healthy donors. The method was immunoSEQ multiplex PCR; TCRdb's version includes in-frame clones alone and lacks a portion of them. This sample has about 130,000 clones; about 91% occur once, and the top ten carry 0.95% to 1.5%. Sequencing used PBMCs. Receptors were obtained from a woman between 18 and 30 years old in good health and CMV-seronegative. CDR3s include the opening cysteine and the closing phenylalanine or tryptophan. A D gene is named only where the DNA matches it firmly. Rows give clone size only sometimes, using once, few, many, or a class for an expanded clone.

clone_size | j_call | v_call | d_call | cdr3_nt | cdr3_aa
NA | TRBJ2-1 | TRBV5-4 | TRBD2 | TGTGCCAGCAGACCCCAACTAGCGGGGGGCTCCAATGAGCAGTTCTTC | CASRPQLAGGSNEQFF
NA | TRBJ1-1 | TRBV27 | NA | TGTGCCAGCAGTTTATCGACGGGAGTCCCTGAAGCTTTCTTT | CASSLSTGVPEAFF
once | TRBJ1-1 | TRBV10-1 | NA | TGCGCCAGCAGTGAGAATAATTATCGTGGGCACACTGAAGCTTTCTTT | CASSENNYRGHTEAFF
NA | TRBJ2-2 | TRBV5-4 | NA | TGTGCCACCTCTGTCCGGTACGGGGAGCTGTTTTTT | CATSVRYGELFF
NA | TRBJ1-5 | TRBV5-1 | NA | TGCGCCAGCAGCTTCGACGGGGACATCAATCAGCCCCAGCATTTT | CASSFDGDINQPQHF
NA | TRBJ2-1 | TRBV10-3 | NA | TGTGCCATCAGTGAGTCGTTTACAGAGCAGTTCTTC | CAISESFTEQFF
NA | TRBJ2-7 | TRBV5-1 | NA | TGCGCCAGCAGCTTGGTTGCAGGCCCTTACGAGCAGTACTTC | CASSLVAGPYEQYF
NA | TRBJ2-4 | TRBV4-1 | NA | TGCGCCAGCAGCCCCGAAGGGGTTCCTAGGGACATTCAGTACTTC | CASSPEGVPRDIQYF
NA | TRBJ1-2 | TRBV19 | NA | TGTGCCAGTAGTATTTGGGTTCGGAATAACTATGGCTGGACCTTC | CASSIWVRNNYGWTF
NA | TRBJ1-6 | TRBV18 | NA | TGTGCCAGCTCACCACCTTCATCTTCTAGTTCACCCCTCCACTTT | CASSPPSSSSSPLHF
NA | TRBJ1-2 | TRBV2 | NA | TGTGCCAGCAGTGAAGCGCTTAGAGAACGTAACTATGGCTACACCTTC | CASSEALRERNYGYTF
NA | TRBJ1-3 | TRBV9 | NA | TGTGCCAGCAGCGGCCTCTCGCAGGAACCTGGAAACACCATATATTTT | CASSGLSQEPGNTIYF
NA | TRBJ2-2 | TRBV5-5 | NA | TGTGCCAGCAGCCTGGGGGCTATAGGGAGGAACACCGGGGAGCTGTTTTTT | CASSLGAIGRNTGELFF
NA | TRBJ1-4 | TRBV5-1 | NA | TGCGCCAGCAGCTGGGGCACCAATAATGAAAAACTGTTTTTT | CASSWGTNNEKLFF
NA | TRBJ2-7 | TRBV11-2 | TRBD1 | TGTGCCAGCAGCACCGGGACAGGGGGCGGCTACGAGCAGTACTTC | CASSTGTGGGYEQYF